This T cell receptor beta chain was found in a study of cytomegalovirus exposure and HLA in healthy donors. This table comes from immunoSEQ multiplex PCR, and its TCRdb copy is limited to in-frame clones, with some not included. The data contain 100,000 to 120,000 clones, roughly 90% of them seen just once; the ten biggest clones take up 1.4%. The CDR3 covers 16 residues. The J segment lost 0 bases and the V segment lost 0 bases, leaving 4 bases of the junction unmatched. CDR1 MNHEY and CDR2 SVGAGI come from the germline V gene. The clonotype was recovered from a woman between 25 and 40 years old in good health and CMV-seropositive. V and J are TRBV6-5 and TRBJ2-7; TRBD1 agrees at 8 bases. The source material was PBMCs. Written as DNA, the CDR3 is TGTGCCAGCAGTTACTCACCGGACAGGGTCTCCTACGAGCAGTACTTC. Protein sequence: CASSYSPDRVSYEQYF.